The T cell receptor beta chain under discussion was sequenced for a study of T cell responses to AZD1222 COVID-19 vaccine. General study points: Targeting of unmutated variant regions was reportedly seen in nearly half of spike-specific TCRs. Spike-wide vaccine-associated CD4 TCRs dominated at 160-218 and 743-854. Repertoires were collected only later (after the peak T cell response had occurred).

The germline CDR1 and CDR2 sequences are LGHDT and YNNKEL (reference sequence). CDR3 length: 17 residues. Germline trimming cut 4 bases from V and 1 base from J; bases unmatched to any gene: 6. Second-dose intervals of approximately 4 or approximately 12 weeks were pooled. To note about this clone: Its antigen is as yet unknown.

Assay: immunoSEQ multiplex PCR; the TCRdb copy retains only in-frame clones and omits some. The sample lists about 89,000 clones, about nine tenths occurring once. This sequence was found in an adult who received the AZD1222 COVID-19 vaccine. This chain uses TRBV3-1 (or the pseudogene TRBV3-2) with TRBJ2-2, with 10 bases fitting TRBD2. Material: peripheral blood, obtained 28 days after the second AZD1222 dose. DNA for the CDR3: TGTGCCAGCAGCCCCCCGGAGCGGGGGGGGAACACCGGGGAGCTGTTTTTT. Translation gives CASSPPERGGNTGELFF.